This TCR beta chain was recorded in a study of early T cells in non-severe SARS-CoV-2 infection. At the level of the study: Chains from this unsorted whole-blood bulk RNA could not be paired.

Attachment of unique molecular identifiers to individual cDNA molecules was performed. TCRdb processed the 5' RACE reads anew with MiXCR; each CDR3 protein has one entry. Of about 100,000 distinct CDR3 sequences listed, 10% to 15% are singletons. The germline gives CDR1 DFQATT, CDR2 SNEGSKA (reference sequence). The ends were cut back, 7 bases at V and 1 base at J, with 7 bases in the middle. The CDR3 has 11 amino acids. Regarding the study as a whole: VDJdb matching skewed toward anti-spike CD8 responses, missing private and CD4 specificities.

With respect to this clonotype: Antigen specificity is unknown.

This TCR was sampled from an adult who was a healthcare worker with PCR-confirmed SARS-CoV-2 infection or an uninfected control (not recorded which). Sequenced: whole blood. The chain carries TRBV20-1 and TRBJ1-1; D remains unclear. The CDR3 DNA reads as TGCAGTGTCCCAAGGAACACTGAAGCTTTCTTT. Residues: CSVPRNTEAFF.